This T cell receptor (beta chain) is drawn from a study of CXCR3-negative and CXCR3-positive naive CD8 T cells. The CDR3 extends over 15 amino acids. Germline assignment: CDR1 SEHNR and CDR2 FQNEAQ (reference sequence). Libraries of TRB cDNA were made by 5' RACE and carried UMIs. From its re-call of the 5' RACE reads, TCRdb lists each CDR3 protein once, without DNA. The ten top clones account for approximately 1.4%, within a sample of about 81,000 distinct CDR3 sequences. The V and J genes are TRBV7-9 and TRBJ1-6. The TCR comes from a human donor in good health. Some clones in this sample may be carry-over from other donors' samples. The sequencing sample was made of naive CXCR3- CD8+ T cells from blood. Sample subset: CD45RO-CCR7+CD27+CD95- naive CD8+ T cells lacking CXCR3 (TNR3-). The CDR3 here is CASSLPAGRYSPLHF.